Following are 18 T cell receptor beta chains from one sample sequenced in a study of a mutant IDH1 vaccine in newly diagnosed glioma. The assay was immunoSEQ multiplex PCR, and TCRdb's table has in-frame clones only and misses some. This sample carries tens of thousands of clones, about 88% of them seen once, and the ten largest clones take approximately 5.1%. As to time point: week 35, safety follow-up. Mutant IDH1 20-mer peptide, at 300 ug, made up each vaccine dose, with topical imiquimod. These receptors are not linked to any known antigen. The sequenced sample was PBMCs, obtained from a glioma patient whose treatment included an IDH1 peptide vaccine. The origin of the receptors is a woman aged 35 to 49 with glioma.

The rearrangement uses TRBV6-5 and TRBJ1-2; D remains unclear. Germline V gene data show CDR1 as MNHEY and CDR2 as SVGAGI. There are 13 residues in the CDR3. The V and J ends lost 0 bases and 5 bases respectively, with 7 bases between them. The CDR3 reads CASSYSDGYGYTF. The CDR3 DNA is TGTGCCAGCAGTTACTCGGACGGATATGGCTACACCTTC.

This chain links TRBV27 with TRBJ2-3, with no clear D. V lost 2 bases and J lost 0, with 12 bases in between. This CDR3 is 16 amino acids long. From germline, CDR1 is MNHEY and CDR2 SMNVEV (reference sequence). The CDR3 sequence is CASSLRPGSSTDTQYF. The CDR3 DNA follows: TGTGCCAGCAGTTTACGCCCCGGGTCTAGCACAGATACGCAGTATTTT.

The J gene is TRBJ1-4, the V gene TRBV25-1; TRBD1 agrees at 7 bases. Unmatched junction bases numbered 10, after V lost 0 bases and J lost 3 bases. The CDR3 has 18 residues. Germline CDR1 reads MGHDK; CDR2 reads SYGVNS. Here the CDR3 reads CASSEYIWDSEANEKLFF. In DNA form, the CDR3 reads TGTGCCAGCAGTGAATATATTTGGGACAGTGAGGCTAATGAAAAACTGTTTTTT.

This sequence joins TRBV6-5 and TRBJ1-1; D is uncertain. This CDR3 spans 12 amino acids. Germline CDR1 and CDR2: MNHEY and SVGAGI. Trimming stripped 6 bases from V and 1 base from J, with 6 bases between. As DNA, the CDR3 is TGTGCCAGCAGAGACACGAACACTGAAGCTTTCTTT. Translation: CASRDTNTEAFF.

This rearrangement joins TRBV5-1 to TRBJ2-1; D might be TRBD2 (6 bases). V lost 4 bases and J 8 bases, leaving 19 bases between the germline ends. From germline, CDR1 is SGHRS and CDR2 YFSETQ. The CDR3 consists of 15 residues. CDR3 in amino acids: CASSGGVGAPDEQFF. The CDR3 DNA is TGCGCCAGCAGCGGAGGGGTAGGAGCTCCCGATGAGCAGTTCTTC.

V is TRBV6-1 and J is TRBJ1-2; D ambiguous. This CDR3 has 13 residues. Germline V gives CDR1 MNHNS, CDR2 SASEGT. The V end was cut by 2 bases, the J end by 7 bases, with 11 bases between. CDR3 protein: CASSEYGSGGYTF. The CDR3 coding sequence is TGTGCCAGCAGTGAATATGGTTCGGGTGGCTACACCTTC.

CDR3 coding DNA: TGCGCCAGCAGCCAAGATAGGTGGACAGGGCTATCCCTAGAGACCCAGTACTTC. This encodes CASSQDRWTGLSLETQYF. V and J are TRBV4-3 and TRBJ2-5; 8 nucleotides agree with TRBD1. Germline CDR1 and CDR2: LGHNA and YSLEER. The CDR3 consists of 18 residues. V dropped 0 bases and J dropped 4; count of bases not matched to a gene: 13.

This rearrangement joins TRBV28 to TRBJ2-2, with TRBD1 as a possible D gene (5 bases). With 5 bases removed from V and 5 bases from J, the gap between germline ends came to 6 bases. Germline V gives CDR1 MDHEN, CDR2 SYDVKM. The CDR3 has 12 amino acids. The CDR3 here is CASSRGTGELFF. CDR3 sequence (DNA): TGTGCCAGCAGTAGGGGTACCGGGGAGCTGTTTTTT.

CDR3 nucleotide sequence: TGCGCCAGCAGCCAAGGAGGGCGGGATGCAGATACGCAGTATTTT. This sequence encodes CASSQGGRDADTQYF. The J gene is TRBJ2-3, the V gene TRBV4-1; the D gene is possibly TRBD2 (6 bases). V shed 1 base and J shed 4 bases, with 12 bases lying between them. The V gene's germline CDR1 is MGHRA and CDR2 YSYEKL. The CDR3 loop spans 15 amino acids.

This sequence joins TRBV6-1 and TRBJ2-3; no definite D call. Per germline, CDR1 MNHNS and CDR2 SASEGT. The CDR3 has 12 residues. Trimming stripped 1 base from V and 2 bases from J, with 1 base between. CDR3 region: CASSEVTDTQYF. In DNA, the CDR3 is TGTGCCAGCAGTGAAGTCACAGATACGCAGTATTTT.

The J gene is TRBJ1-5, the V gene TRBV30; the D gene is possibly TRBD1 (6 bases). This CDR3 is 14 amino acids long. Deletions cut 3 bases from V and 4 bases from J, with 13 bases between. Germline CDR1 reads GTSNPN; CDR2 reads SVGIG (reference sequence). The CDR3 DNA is TGTGCCTGGAGCCCGGGACATCCTAATCAGCCCCAGCATTTT. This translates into CAWSPGHPNQPQHF. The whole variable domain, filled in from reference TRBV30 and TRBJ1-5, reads SQTIHQWPATLVQPVGSPLSLECTVEGTSNPNLYWYRQAAGRGLQLLFYSVGIGQISSEVPQNLSASRPQDRQFILSSKKLLLSDSGFYLCAWSPGHPNQPQHFGDGTRLSIL.

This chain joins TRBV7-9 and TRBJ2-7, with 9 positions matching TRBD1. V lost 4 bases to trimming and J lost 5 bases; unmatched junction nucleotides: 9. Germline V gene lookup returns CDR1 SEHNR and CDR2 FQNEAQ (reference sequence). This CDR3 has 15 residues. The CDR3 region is CASSWTGTGSNEQYF. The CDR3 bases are TGTGCCAGCAGCTGGACCGGGACAGGGTCGAACGAGCAGTACTTC.

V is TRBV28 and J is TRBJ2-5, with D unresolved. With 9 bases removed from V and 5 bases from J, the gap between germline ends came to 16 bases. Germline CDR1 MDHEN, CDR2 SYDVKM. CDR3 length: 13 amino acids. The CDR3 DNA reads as TGTGCCAGTGGGTTTAGTGTGGGGGAGACCCAGTACTTC. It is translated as CASGFSVGETQYF.

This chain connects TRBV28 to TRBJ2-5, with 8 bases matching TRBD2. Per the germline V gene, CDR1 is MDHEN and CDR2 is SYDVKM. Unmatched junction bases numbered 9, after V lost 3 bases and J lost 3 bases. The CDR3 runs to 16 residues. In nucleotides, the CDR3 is TGTGCCAGCAGTTTCTCGAGCGGGAGAGGGAAAGAGACCCAGTACTTC. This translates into CASSFSSGRGKETQYF.

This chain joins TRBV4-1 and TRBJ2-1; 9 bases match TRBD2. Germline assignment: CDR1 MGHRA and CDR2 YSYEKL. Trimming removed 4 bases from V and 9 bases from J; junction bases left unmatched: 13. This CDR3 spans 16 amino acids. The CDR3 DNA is TGCGCCAGCAGCCCCATGCCGGGACTAGCCCGCGGTGAGCAGTTCTTC. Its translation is CASSPMPGLARGEQFF.

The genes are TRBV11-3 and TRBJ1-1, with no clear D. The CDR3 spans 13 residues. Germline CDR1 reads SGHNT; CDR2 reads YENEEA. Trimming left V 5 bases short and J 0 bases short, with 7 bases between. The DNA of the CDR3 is TGTGCCAGCAGCAGAGGGTTGAACACTGAAGCTTTCTTT. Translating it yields CASSRGLNTEAFF.

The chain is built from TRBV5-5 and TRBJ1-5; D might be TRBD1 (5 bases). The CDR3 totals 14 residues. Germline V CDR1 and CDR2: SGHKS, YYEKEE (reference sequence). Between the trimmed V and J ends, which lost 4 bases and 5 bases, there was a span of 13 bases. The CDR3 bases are TGTGCCAGCAGCAGGCAGGGTATTGATCAGCCCCAGCATTTT. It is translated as CASSRQGIDQPQHF.

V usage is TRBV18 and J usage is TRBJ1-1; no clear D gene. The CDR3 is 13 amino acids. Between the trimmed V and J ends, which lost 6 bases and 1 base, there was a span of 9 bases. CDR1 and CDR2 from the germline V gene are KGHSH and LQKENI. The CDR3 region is CASSAWENTEAFF. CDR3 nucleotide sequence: TGTGCCAGCTCGGCCTGGGAGAACACTGAAGCTTTCTTT.